A selection of T cell receptor beta chains follows, all from one sample in a study of T-cell reconstitution after alpha-beta-depleted transplantation in children. Each CDR3 protein is one row after TCRdb ran MiXCR on the PCR reads. Of around 440,000 distinct CDR3 sequences in the sample, 8% to 11% were seen once. The material sequenced was PBMCs, taken before TCRalphabeta/CD19-depleted stem cell transplant. These TCRs come from a child aged 2-15 years with inherited bone marrow failure, due to receive a stem cell transplant. CDR3s include the opening cysteine and the closing phenylalanine or tryptophan. Fields, in order: D gene, V gene, J gene, clone size, CDR3 protein, CDR3 DNA. The D gene is left open where the match is weak. Size is omitted from some rows. Given values are once, few, many or a class for expanded clones.

-	TRBV4-3	TRBJ2-5	-	CASSQNPWGQETQYF	TGCGCCAGCAGCCAAAACCCTTGGGGCCAAGAGACCCAGTACTTC
TRBD2	TRBV5-1	TRBJ2-7	many	CASSPISAGASYEQYF	TGCGCCAGCAGCCCTATCTCAGCGGGGGCGAGCTACGAGCAGTACTTC
TRBD1	TRBV7-9	TRBJ1-1	many	CASSPSRDRGRNTEAFF	TGTGCCAGCAGCCCGAGCCGGGACAGGGGTCGGAACACTGAAGCTTTCTTT
TRBD2	TRBV12-3/TRBV12-4	TRBJ2-1	few	CASSSRGGRDNEQFF	TGTGCCAGCAGTTCCCGCGGCGGGAGGGACAATGAGCAGTTCTTC
-	TRBV20-1	TRBJ2-7	many	CSARGAGVPSYEQYF	TGCAGTGCTAGGGGGGCGGGAGTACCCTCCTACGAGCAGTACTTC
-	TRBV7-2	TRBJ2-5	-	CASSLAGPEYF	TGTGCCAGCAGCTTAGCCGGGCCCGAGTACTTC
TRBD1	TRBV5-6	TRBJ1-2	many	CASSLMAGGTGYGYTF	TGTGCCAGCAGCTTGATGGCAGGGGGCACGGGCTATGGCTACACCTTC
TRBD2	TRBV4-2	TRBJ2-1	many	CASSQREGGPGNEQFF	TGTGCCAGCAGCCAACGTGAGGGAGGGCCGGGGAATGAGCAGTTCTTC
-	TRBV11-2	TRBJ2-4	few	CASSLDPSLLAKNIQYF	TGTGCCAGCAGCTTAGATCCGTCTTTGCTAGCCAAAAACATTCAGTACTTC
-	TRBV6-2/TRBV6-3	TRBJ2-5	many	CASSPDGLGETQYF	TGTGCCAGCAGCCCGGACGGCCTCGGAGAGACCCAGTACTTC
-	TRBV2	TRBJ1-2	-	CASSENLSFNYGYTF	TGTGCCAGCAGTGAAAACCTCTCCTTTAACTATGGCTACACCTTC
TRBD1	TRBV7-2	TRBJ1-1	many	CASSPHRGLNTEAFF	TGTGCCAGCAGTCCTCACAGGGGGCTGAACACTGAAGCTTTCTTT
-	TRBV2	TRBJ2-1	-	CASSASSGDSFFF	TGTGCCAGCAGCGCGTCGAGCGGGGACAGTTTCTTCTTC
TRBD1	TRBV7-2	TRBJ2-7	-	CASSPRGQGNYEQYF	TGTGCCAGCAGCCCGAGGGGACAGGGTAACTACGAGCAGTACTTC
-	TRBV20-1	TRBJ1-4	many	CSAMTGHNEKLFF	TGCAGTGCGATGACAGGACATAATGAAAAACTGTTTTTT
-	TRBV7-9	TRBJ2-7	many	CASSLMAETYEQYF	TGTGCCAGCAGCTTAATGGCAGAGACTTACGAGCAGTACTTC
-	TRBV2	TRBJ2-3	-	CASSDAAEDLEHTQYF	TGTGCCAGCAGTGATGCGGCAGAGGATCTAGAACATACGCAGTATTTT
TRBD2	TRBV29-1	TRBJ2-1	many	CSVAGGSGRSYNEQFF	TGCAGCGTCGCGGGAGGTAGCGGGAGGTCGTACAATGAGCAGTTCTTC
-	TRBV5-1	TRBJ2-2	-	CASSSGRQANTGELFF	TGCGCCAGCAGCTCGGGCAGACAGGCGAACACCGGGGAGCTGTTTTTT
-	TRBV5-1	TRBJ2-5	many	CASSLGWSGQETQYF	TGCGCCAGCAGCTTGGGCTGGAGCGGCCAAGAGACCCAGTACTTC
-	TRBV28	TRBJ2-3	-	CASSLFNSPSTDTQYF	TGTGCCAGCAGTTTATTCAACTCCCCTAGCACAGATACGCAGTATTTT
-	TRBV5-6	TRBJ1-1	many	CASSLPRGTEAFF	TGTGCCAGCAGCTTGCCCAGGGGCACTGAAGCTTTCTTT